This T cell receptor beta chain was captured by sequencing in a study of T cells in Graves' hyperthyroidism and ophthalmopathy. This clonotype has just a few counts. PBMCs stemmed from about 9.7 ml fresh peripheral blood. CDR3 length equals 18 residues. V shed 4 bases and J 2 bases; nucleotides not matched to a gene: 11. The V gene's germline CDR1 is PRHDT and CDR2 FYEKMQ (reference sequence). Amplification targeted TCR beta CDR3 regions from RNA transcripts. HTBI primers were the set used in a first-round RT-PCR of the TCR CDR3. TCRdb re-derived calls from the multiplex PCR reads in MiXCR, one entry per CDR3 protein. The sample gives roughly 500,000 distinct CDR3 sequences, around 14% of which show up once; roughly 5.7% is in the top ten.

The genes are TRBV13 and TRBJ2-3; 11 bases line up with TRBD2. The clonotype comes from a woman aged 25 to 39 with Graves' hyperthyroidism that later progressed to Graves' ophthalmopathy. Sequenced: blood. The CDR3 here is CASSSRPGTSGTTDTQYF. The CDR3 nucleotides read TGTGCCAGCAGCTCACGCCCCGGGACTAGCGGCACCACAGATACGCAGTATTTT.